These 15 T cell receptor beta chains were sequenced from one sample in a study of Ad26.COV2.S vaccination and SARS-CoV-2 variants. Sample treatment: around 19 received Ad26.COV2.S at low or high dose, single or two shots; a few received placebo; per-sample allocation not given. On day 63 after the first injection, vaccine and placebo recipients gave samples. Method: immunoSEQ multiplex PCR; TCRdb's copy keeps in-frame clones and lacks some. The sample has some 640,000 clones; roughly 90% are singletons. The source was peripheral blood, collected in a trial of Ad26.COV2.S vaccine versus placebo. The receptors were sampled from a person aged 18 to 65 who received the Ad26.COV2.S COVID-19 vaccine or a placebo.

This clone has just one count. The chain employs TRBV9 and TRBJ2-5; D gene unclear. Germline V gives CDR1 SGDLS, CDR2 YYNGEE. Trimming left V 3 bases short and J 4 bases short, with 7 bases between. The CDR3 runs 12 residues. The CDR3 nucleotides are TGTGCCAGCAGCGCCCCGAGAGAGACCCAGTACTTC. This translates into CASSAPRETQYF.

The rearrangement joins TRBV19 to TRBJ1-5; no definite D call. The germline V gene encodes CDR1 LNHDA and CDR2 SQIVND (reference sequence). V gave up 4 bases and J gave up 5 bases, with 21 bases separating them. The CDR3 sequence is 17 residues long. The CDR3 here is CASSTPGHFLGYQPQHF. As DNA, the CDR3 is TGTGCCAGTAGTACCCCGGGCCACTTTTTGGGGTATCAGCCCCAGCATTTT.

This sequence joins TRBV5-5 and TRBJ1-3; a weak D match, TRBD1 (5 bases). The CDR3 runs 16 residues. CDR1 is SGHKS and CDR2 is YYEKEE in the germline V gene (reference sequence). With 1 base removed from V and 2 bases from J, the gap between germline ends came to 13 bases. The CDR3 nucleotides are TGTGCCAGCAGCTTGCCGGGGCAACCGACTGGAAACACCATATATTTT. It encodes CASSLPGQPTGNTIYF.

This sequence joins TRBV30 and TRBJ2-3; 7 bases line up with TRBD2. The CDR3 sequence is 16 residues long. The V gene's germline CDR1 is GTSNPN and CDR2 SVGIG (reference sequence). Trimming cost V 1 base and J 5 bases; bases outside gene matches: 12. The CDR3 DNA is TGTGCCTGGAGTGGGCGTCGGGGGGTAGCACAAGATACGCAGTATTTT. Translated: CAWSGRRGVAQDTQYF.

The rearrangement joins TRBV7-2 to TRBJ2-7, with D possibly TRBD1 on 6 matching bases. In germline, CDR1 is SGHTA, CDR2 FQGNSA. This CDR3 comprises 14 residues. With 5 bases removed from V and 3 bases from J, the gap between germline ends came to 14 bases. The DNA of the CDR3 is TGTGCCAGCAGCAGACGACAGGACCTCTACGAGCAGTACTTC. This gives the protein CASSRRQDLYEQYF.

This clone appeared a single time. The chain carries TRBV7-2 and TRBJ1-6; 8 nucleotides agree with TRBD1. The germline V gene encodes CDR1 SGHTA and CDR2 FQGNSA. Trimming at V came to 6 bases and at J to 10 bases, leaving 8 bases not matched to a gene. The CDR3 has 14 amino acids. CDR3 protein: CASSPDRANSPLHF. CDR3 sequence (DNA): TGTGCCAGCAGTCCGGACAGGGCGAACTCACCCCTCCACTTT. Complete variable domain (other parts from reference TRBV7-2 and TRBJ1-6): GAGVSQSPSNKVTEKGKDVELRCDPISGHTALYWYRQSLGQGLEFLIYFQGNSAPDKSGLPSDRFSAERTGGSVSTLTIQRTQQEDSAVYLCASSPDRANSPLHFGNGTRLTVT.

The chain has TRBV27 and TRBJ1-6; a weak D match, TRBD1 (5 bases). Germline V CDR1 and CDR2: MNHEY, SMNVEV (reference sequence). This CDR3 comprises 14 residues. Trimming stripped 4 bases from V and 7 bases from J, with 11 bases between. DNA of the CDR3: TGTGCCAGCAGTTACGCAGGGATCAATTCACCCCTCCACTTT. This encodes CASSYAGINSPLHF.

The V and J genes are TRBV6-6 and TRBJ1-1; no firm D call. Per the germline V gene, CDR1 is MNHNY and CDR2 is SVGAGI (reference sequence). The CDR3 extends over 11 amino acids. V was trimmed by 7 bases and J by 4 bases, leaving 7 bases between them. The CDR3 DNA reads as TGTGCCAGCACTTGGGGCACTGAAGCTTTCTTT. Protein sequence: CASTWGTEAFF.

This chain joins TRBV10-3 and TRBJ2-5; the D is unclear. This CDR3 has 11 residues. Per the germline V gene, CDR1 is ENHRY and CDR2 is SYGVKD. Trimming left V 5 bases short and J 5 bases short, with 6 bases between. The CDR3 region has the DNA TGTGCCATCAGTTTAGGGGAGACCCAGTACTTC. Its translation: CAISLGETQYF.

V gene TRBV3-1 (or the pseudogene TRBV3-2) combines with J gene TRBJ1-5; maybe TRBD1 (5 bases). The CDR3 is 16 amino acids. CDR1 and CDR2 (germline): LGHDT, YNNKEL (reference sequence). Trimming left V 0 bases short and J 2 bases short, with 11 bases between. The chain's CDR3 is CASSQDATARNQPQHF. For the CDR3, the DNA is TGTGCCAGCAGCCAAGATGCGACAGCCCGCAATCAGCCCCAGCATTTT.

Points on this clone: The sample has other DNA sequences that encode this CDR3 too. The chain has TRBV18 and TRBJ2-5; D may be TRBD1 (6 bases). V was shortened by 3 bases and J by 2 bases, with 7 bases between the two germline ends. This CDR3 spans 13 amino acids. CDR1 is KGHSH and CDR2 is LQKENI in the germline V gene. The CDR3 region has the DNA TGTGCCAGCTCACCGGACAGTCAAGAGACCCAGTACTTC. It encodes CASSPDSQETQYF.

This clone was detected once. The chain uses TRBV27 and TRBJ2-4, with D possibly matching TRBD2 (7 bases). Trimming took off 6 bases at V and 8 bases at J, with 20 bases between the two ends. Germline V CDR1 and CDR2: MNHEY, SMNVEV (reference sequence). CDR3 length: 15 residues. In DNA, the CDR3 is TGTGCCAGCAGCCAACTAGCGAGGGGGTCGGACATTCAGTACTTC. This gives the protein CASSQLARGSDIQYF.

The chain combines TRBV18 with TRBJ1-2, with a weak D call TRBD1 (6 bases). The length of the CDR3 is 14 residues. Trimming took 1 base from V and 7 from J, leaving 13 bases between them. Germline values: CDR1 KGHSH, CDR2 LQKENI. The CDR3 coding sequence is TGTGCCAGCTCACCACAGGGGGTGATCCCTGGCTACACCTTC. The encoded protein is CASSPQGVIPGYTF.

The genes are TRBV7-9 and TRBJ2-5, with 10 bases fitting TRBD1. Trimming took 1 base from V and 5 from J; bases not matched to a gene: 13. CDR1 is SEHNR, CDR2 FQNEAQ, per germline (reference sequence). The CDR3 has 18 amino acids. CDR3 coding DNA: TGTGCCAGCAGCTTAGGATGGACAGGGGGGATTACACTGGAGACCCAGTACTTC. Translation: CASSLGWTGGITLETQYF.

The chain joins TRBV30 to TRBJ2-5; TRBD2 matches 11 bases. This CDR3 has 13 residues. Trimming took 4 bases from V and 13 from J; bases not matched to a gene: 11. CDR1 is GTSNPN, CDR2 SVGIG, per germline (reference sequence). The CDR3 here is CAWNPGLAGILYF. CDR3 DNA: TGTGCCTGGAATCCCGGACTAGCGGGTATTTTGTACTTC. Variable domain in full (rest from reference TRBV30 and TRBJ2-5): SQTIHQWPATLVQPVGSPLSLECTVEGTSNPNLYWYRQAAGRGLQLLFYSVGIGQISSEVPQNLSASRPQDRQFILSSKKLLLSDSGFYLCAWNPGLAGILYFGPGTRLLVL.